This T cell receptor (beta chain) was recorded in a study of radiation and T cells in renal cell carcinoma (dated by TCRdb to the early 2020s). Notes on the research overall: Samples were obtained from a clinical trial, in which 15 Gy stereotactic body radiation therapy was delivered to primary renal cell carcinomas and nephrectomy was performed 4 weeks later. In total, about 51 samples underwent TCR beta sequencing: some 26 tumors plus 27 peripheral blood samples. Across all 53 samples, several million unique CDR3 nucleotide sequences, encoding approximately 2.5 million unique CDR3 amino acid sequences, were identified. Overall study results and their limits: No pretreatment tumor biopsies were available, so the baseline intratumoral presence of clonotypes could not be determined. Blood repertoire dynamics were not followed beyond 4 weeks after treatment. The single-armed trial design could not address effects of radiation dose or scheduling on the TCR repertoire. In blood, the top tumor clonotypes increased between baseline and 2 weeks post-radiation and then shrank by 4 weeks, which suggests that tumor-resident clones expanded only transiently.

Following the manufacturer's recommendations, the immunoSEQ kit was used to generate TCR beta libraries from genomic DNA. Library preparation used a first multiplex PCR with proprietary primers, then a second PCR adding unique barcodes, with bead cleanups after each round. Each sample batch included a kit-provided positive control reaction and a negative control reaction. The final libraries underwent checking on an Agilent 4200 TapeStation D1000 ScreenTape, volumetric pooling, and quantification by qPCR. Sequencing ran on an Illumina NextSeq500 with a MidOutput 150-cycle cartridge, using 156 Read1 and 15 Index1 cycles with kit custom primers. The pooled library was loaded at roughly 0.94 pM with a roughly 22% PhiX control spike-in. Processing in the source paper ran as follows. Vendor-processed data were analyzed in R, with a clonotype defined as all T cells sharing the same CDR3 nucleotide sequence. For clone abundance analyses, frequencies were normalized to the 10,000 most abundant clones in each sample. Public T cell clones, averaging fewer than five per sample, were removed before analysis. Tumor-enriched clonotypes and baseline blood-enriched clonotypes were defined as those with an abundance difference of at least 32-fold between compartments. A beta-binomial differential abundance model was applied to find clonotypes that expanded or contracted between blood time points. Tumor-blood repertoire similarity was measured with the Baroni-Urbani and Buser coefficient, and groups were compared using two-tailed Wilcoxon tests in R. Imported from immuneACCESS, the table was reduced by TCRdb to in-frame sequences with V and J called. These copies leave out some clones; in studies compared against another copy, an unresolved V gene accounts for under half, and the cause of the remainder is not known. D and trimming come from the DNA, and the V and J calls and clone size come from that table. Present in this sample are about 130,000 clones, approximately 82% of which were seen just once. The biggest ten clones account for about 3% of the sample.

In regard to this clone: What antigen it recognizes has not been identified. The sample holds no much larger clone one base away, and base qualities are not on file.

The time point label of this sample denotes: baseline pretreatment blood. This specimen's treatment or condition label, interpreted: 15 Gy SBRT to primary tumor, nephrectomy 4 weeks later. Serial peripheral blood from radiation-treated patients was sampled at baseline, 2 weeks and 4 weeks after SBRT to track tumor-enriched clonotypes. Every patient had renal cell carcinoma of clear cell pathology. The QIAamp DNA Blood Mini Kit (Qiagen) was used to prepare genomic DNA for TCR sequencing. Samples were included in the analyses only if all quality control checks were passed. Cut back by 5 bases and 3 bases, the V and J ends lie 8 bases apart. For CDR1 and CDR2, the germline V gene lists SNHLY and FYNNEI. Spanning cysteine to phenylalanine, the CDR3 consists of 12 amino acids. The sequence is cut down to CDR3 DNA, 36 bases in frame from base 1.

The sample in question was blood, obtained from a patient whose treatment included radiotherapy and nephrectomy. This clonotype originated in a woman aged 55-69 years with renal cell carcinoma. Recombination linked TRBV2 to TRBJ2-7, with the D gene uncertain. CDR3 loop: CASSFVLYEQYF. DNA sequence: TGTGCCAGCAGTTTCGTTCTCTACGAGCAGTACTTC.